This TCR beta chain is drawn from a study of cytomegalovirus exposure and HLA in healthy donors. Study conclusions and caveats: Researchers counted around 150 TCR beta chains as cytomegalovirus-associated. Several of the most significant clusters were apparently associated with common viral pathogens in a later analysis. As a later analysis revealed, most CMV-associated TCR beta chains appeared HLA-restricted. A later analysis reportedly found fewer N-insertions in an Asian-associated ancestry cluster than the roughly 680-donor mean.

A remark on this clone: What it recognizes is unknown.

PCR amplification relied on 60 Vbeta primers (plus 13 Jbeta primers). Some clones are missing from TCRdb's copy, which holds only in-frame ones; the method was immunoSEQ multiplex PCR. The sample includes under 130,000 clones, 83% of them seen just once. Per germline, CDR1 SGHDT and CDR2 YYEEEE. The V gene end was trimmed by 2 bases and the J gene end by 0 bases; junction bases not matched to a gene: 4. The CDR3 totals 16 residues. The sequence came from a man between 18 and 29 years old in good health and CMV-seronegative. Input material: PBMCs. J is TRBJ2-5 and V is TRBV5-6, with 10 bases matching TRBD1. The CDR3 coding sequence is TGTGCCAGCAGCTTAATGGGACAGGGGTACCAAGAGACCCAGTACTTC. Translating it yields CASSLMGQGYQETQYF.